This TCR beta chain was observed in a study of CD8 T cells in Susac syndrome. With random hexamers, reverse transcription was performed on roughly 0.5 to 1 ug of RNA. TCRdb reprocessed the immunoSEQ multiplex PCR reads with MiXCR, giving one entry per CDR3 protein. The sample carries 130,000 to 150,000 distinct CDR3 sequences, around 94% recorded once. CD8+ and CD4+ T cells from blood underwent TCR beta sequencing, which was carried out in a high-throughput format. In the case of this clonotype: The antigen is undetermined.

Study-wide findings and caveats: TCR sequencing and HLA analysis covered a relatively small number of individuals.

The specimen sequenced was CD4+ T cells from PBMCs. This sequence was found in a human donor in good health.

CDR3: CAWSSGVPGAGELFF. The CDR3 DNA follows: TGTGCCTGGAGTTCGGGTGTACCGGGGGCCGGGGAGCTGTTTTTT. This rearrangement joins TRBV30 to TRBJ2-2; D may be TRBD2 (6 bases). V was shortened by 2 bases and J by 6 bases, with 16 bases between the two germline ends. The CDR3 is made up of 15 amino acids. CDR1 GTSNPN and CDR2 SVGIG come from the germline V gene (reference sequence).